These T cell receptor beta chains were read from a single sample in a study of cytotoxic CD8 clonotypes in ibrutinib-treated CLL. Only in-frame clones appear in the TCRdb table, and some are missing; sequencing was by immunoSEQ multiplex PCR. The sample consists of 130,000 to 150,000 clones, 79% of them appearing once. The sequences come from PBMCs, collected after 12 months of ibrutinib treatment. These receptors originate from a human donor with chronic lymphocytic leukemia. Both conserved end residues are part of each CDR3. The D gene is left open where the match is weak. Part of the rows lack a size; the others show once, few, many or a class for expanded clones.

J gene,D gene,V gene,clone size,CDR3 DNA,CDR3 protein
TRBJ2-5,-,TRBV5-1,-,TGCGCCAGCAGCTTGACCCCATGGGGCGGGACCAAAGAGACCCAGTACTTC,CASSLTPWGGTKETQYF
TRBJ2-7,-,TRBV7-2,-,TGTGCCAGCACCTGGGGATGGAGCTCCTACGAGCAGTACTTC,CASTWGWSSYEQYF
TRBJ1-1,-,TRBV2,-,TGTGCCAGCAGTGGTACCAGAAGGAACACTGAAGCTTTCTTT,CASSGTRRNTEAFF
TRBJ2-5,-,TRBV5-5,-,TGTGCCAGCAGCTCTCAAAAAGAGACCCAGTACTTC,CASSSQKETQYF
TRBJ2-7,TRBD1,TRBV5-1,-,TGCGCCAGCAGCTTGGAGGGGGCCGCGCCCTACGAGCAGTACTTC,CASSLEGAAPYEQYF
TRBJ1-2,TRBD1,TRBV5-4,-,TGTGCCAGCAGCCCCGACAGGGGGCAATATGGCTACACCTTC,CASSPDRGQYGYTF
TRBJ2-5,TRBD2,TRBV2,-,TGTGCCAGCAGTGAACTTGGGGGACTAGCTTTCACCGAGACCCAGTACTTC,CASSELGGLAFTETQYF
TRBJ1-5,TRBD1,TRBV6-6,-,TGTGCCAGCAGTGACAGGGTGGATCAGCCCCAGCATTTT,CASSDRVDQPQHF
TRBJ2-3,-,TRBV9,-,TGTGCCAGCAGCGTAGCCCCATCCCCTGGGGATACGCAGTATTTT,CASSVAPSPGDTQYF
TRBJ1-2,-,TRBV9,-,TGTGCCAGCAGTGAGAGACAAGGCTATGGCTACACCTTC,CASSERQGYGYTF
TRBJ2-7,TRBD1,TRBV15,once,TGTGCCACCAGCAGGTTTTTAGGGGTGGGGACAGACTACGAGCAGTACTTC,CATSRFLGVGTDYEQYF
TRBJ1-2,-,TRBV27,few,TGTGCCAGCAGTTTATCACAGGGTGGCGGCTACACCTTC,CASSLSQGGGYTF
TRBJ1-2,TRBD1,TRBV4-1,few,TGCGCCAGCAGCCAGTTCGGACAGGGAGGGAACTATGGCTACACCTTC,CASSQFGQGGNYGYTF